The 5 T cell receptor beta chains given below trace back to one sample, sequenced in a study of Ad26.COV2.S vaccination and SARS-CoV-2 variants. The assay was immunoSEQ multiplex PCR, and TCRdb's table has in-frame clones only and misses some. The sample records around 400,000 clones, roughly 80% being singletons. Regarding treatment: around 19 received Ad26.COV2.S at low or high dose, single or two shots; about 5 received placebo; per-sample allocation not given. Day 63 after the first vaccine or placebo injection was the time point for sampling. The source was peripheral blood, collected in a trial of Ad26.COV2.S vaccine versus placebo. The receptor source for this set is a person aged 18 to 59 who received the Ad26.COV2.S COVID-19 vaccine or a placebo.

V and J are TRBV5-1 and TRBJ1-3, with D unclear. The CDR3 contains 15 residues. V was pared by 0 bases and J by 2 bases, with 9 bases between. CDR1 is SGHRS, CDR2 YFSETQ, per germline. The CDR3 DNA sequence: TGCGCCAGCAGCTTGGTGACGGCTACTGGAAACACCATATATTTT. Its translation is CASSLVTATGNTIYF.

The chain recombines TRBV11-1 with TRBJ1-1; D gene uncertain. This CDR3 contains 12 residues. CDR1 and CDR2 (germline): SGHAT, FQDESV (reference sequence). Trimming removed 3 bases at V and 4 bases at J, with 6 bases between. The CDR3 DNA sequence: TGTGCCAGCAGCTTCAGCGTCACTGAAGCTTTCTTT. Its translation: CASSFSVTEAFF.

The CDR3 sequence is CASSYGPTTSEQFF. The CDR3, as DNA: TGTGCCAGCAGTTACGGGCCTACGACGTCTGAGCAGTTCTTC. This sequence joins TRBV6-5 and TRBJ2-1; D gene uncertain. The CDR3 covers 14 residues. V lost 2 bases and J 9 bases, leaving 14 bases between the germline ends. Germline loops: CDR1 MNHEY, CDR2 SVGAGI.

The V call is TRBV29-1, the J call TRBJ1-1, with D possibly being TRBD1 (6 bases). The CDR3 has 13 residues. Germline CDR1 SQVTM, CDR2 ANQGSEA. Trimming removed 5 bases from V and 5 bases from J, with 15 bases in between. CDR3 sequence: CSVFRGARTEAFF. CDR3 sequence (DNA): TGCAGCGTTTTTCGGGGGGCTCGTACTGAAGCTTTCTTT.

In its sample, this clone was seen a few times. The chain recombines TRBV6-5 with TRBJ1-1; D is unclear. Germline-derived CDR1 and CDR2 are MNHEY and SVGAGI. The CDR3 runs to 14 residues. The V and J ends lost 3 bases and 1 base respectively, with 9 bases between them. CDR3: CASSYIPGNTEAFF. The CDR3 nucleotides are TGTGCCAGCAGTTATATCCCAGGGAACACTGAAGCTTTCTTT.